Given below is one T cell receptor (beta chain) in context. A roughly 0.5-1 mL peripheral blood aliquot was taken intraoperatively from four of eight donors. Libraries were prepared by immunoSEQ multiplex PCR; TCRdb keeps only in-frame clonotypes and omits some of them. The data show tens of thousands of clones, around 94% seen once. V was shortened by 2 bases and J by 5 bases, with 9 bases between the two germline ends. The CDR3 is 13 residues long. Germline CDR1 reads SGHVS; CDR2 reads FNYEAQ. This entry belongs to a study of human thymus T cells. The clonotype originates from a boy younger than two with a congenital heart defect but otherwise immunologically healthy. This sequence joins TRBV7-6 and TRBJ1-2; possibly TRBD1 for D (5 bases). The sequencing input was blood. DNA for the CDR3: TGTGCCAGCAGCTTAACCCGACAGTATGGCTACACCTTC. It yields the protein CASSLTRQYGYTF. Using reference TRBV7-6 and TRBJ1-2 for the parts outside the CDR3, the full variable domain is GAGVSQSPRYKVTKRGQDVALRCDPISGHVSLYWYRQALGQGPEFLTYFNYEAQQDKSGLPNDRFSAERPEGSISTLTIQRTEQRDSAMYRCASSLTRQYGYTFGSGTRLTVV.